Sequencing of this T cell receptor (beta chain) was carried out in a study of blood T cell repertoires in COVID-19. Across the study: Acute and convalescent COVID-19 samples came from the United States, Italy and Spain. T cells, B-cell-depleted T cells, or PBMCs supplied cDNA or gDNA.

The CDR3 has 16 residues. V was clipped by 3 bases and J by 5 bases, with 17 bases between them. Per germline, CDR1 LNHDA and CDR2 SQIVND (reference sequence). The protocol was immunoSEQ multiplex PCR, while the TCRdb copy is restricted to in-frame clones and leaves out a portion. The table has 150,000 to 200,000 clones, around nine tenths seen once. This clonotype was obtained from a man aged 70 or older with acute or convalescent COVID-19. Sequences were obtained from peripheral blood. The chain employs TRBV19 and TRBJ2-1; maybe TRBD2 (6 bases). CDR3 bases: TGTGCCAGTAGTATGGTCGGGGGACCGCTGCACAATGAGCAGTTCTTC. Translating gives CASSMVGGPLHNEQFF.